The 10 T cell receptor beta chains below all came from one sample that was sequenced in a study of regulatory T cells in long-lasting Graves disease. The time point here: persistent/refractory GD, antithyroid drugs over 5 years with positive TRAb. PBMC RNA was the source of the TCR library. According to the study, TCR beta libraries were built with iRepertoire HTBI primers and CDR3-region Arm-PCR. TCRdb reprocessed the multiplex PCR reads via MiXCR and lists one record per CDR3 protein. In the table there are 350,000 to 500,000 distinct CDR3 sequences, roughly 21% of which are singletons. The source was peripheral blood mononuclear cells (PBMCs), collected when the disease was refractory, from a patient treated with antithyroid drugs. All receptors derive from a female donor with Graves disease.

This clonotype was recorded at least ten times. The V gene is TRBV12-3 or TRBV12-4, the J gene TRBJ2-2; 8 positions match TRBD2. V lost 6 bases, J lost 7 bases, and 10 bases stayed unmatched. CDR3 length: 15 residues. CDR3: CASSGSGSSGGELFF. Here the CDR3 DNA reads TGTGCCAGCAGCGGCAGCGGGAGCTCCGGCGGGGAGCTGTTTTTT.

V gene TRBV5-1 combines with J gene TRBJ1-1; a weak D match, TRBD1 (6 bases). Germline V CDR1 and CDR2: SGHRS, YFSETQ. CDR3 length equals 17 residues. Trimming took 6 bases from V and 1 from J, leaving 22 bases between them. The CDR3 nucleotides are TGCGCCAGCAACTATTCCCCCACGGCGGGACAGAACACTGAAGCTTTCTTT. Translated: CASNYSPTAGQNTEAFF.

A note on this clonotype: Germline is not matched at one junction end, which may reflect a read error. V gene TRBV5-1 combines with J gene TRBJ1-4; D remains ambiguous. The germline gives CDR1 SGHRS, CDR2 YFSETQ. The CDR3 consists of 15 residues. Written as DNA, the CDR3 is TGCGCCAGCAGCTTGGGGGCTCCAACTATTGAAAAACTGTTTTTT. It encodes CASSLGAPTIEKLFF. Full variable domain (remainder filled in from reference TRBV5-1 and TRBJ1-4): KAGVTQTPRYLIKTRGQQVTLSCSPISGHRSVSWYQQTPGQGLQFLFEYFSETQRNKGNFPGRFSGRQFSNSRSEMNVSTLELGDSALYLCASSLGAPTIEKLFFGSGTQLSVL.

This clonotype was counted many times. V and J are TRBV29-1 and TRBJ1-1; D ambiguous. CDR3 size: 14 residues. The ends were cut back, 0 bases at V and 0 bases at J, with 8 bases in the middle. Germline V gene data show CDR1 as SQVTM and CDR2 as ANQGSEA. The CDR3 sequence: CSVEEGYLNTEAFF. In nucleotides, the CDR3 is TGCAGCGTTGAAGAGGGGTACTTGAACACTGAAGCTTTCTTT.

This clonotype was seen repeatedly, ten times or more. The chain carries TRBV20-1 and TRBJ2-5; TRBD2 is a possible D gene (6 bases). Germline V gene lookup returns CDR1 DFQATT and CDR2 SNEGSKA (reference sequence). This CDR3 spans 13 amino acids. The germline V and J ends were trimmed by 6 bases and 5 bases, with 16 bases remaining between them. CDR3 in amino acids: CSATSRDSETQYF. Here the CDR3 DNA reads TGCAGTGCCACCTCTAGGGACTCGGAGACCCAGTACTTC.

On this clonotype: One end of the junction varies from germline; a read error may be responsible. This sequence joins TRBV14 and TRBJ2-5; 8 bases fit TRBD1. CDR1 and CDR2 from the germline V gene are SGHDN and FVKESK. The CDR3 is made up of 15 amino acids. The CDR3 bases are TGTGCCGGCAGCGCCAGGACAGGGTGGCAAGAGACCCAGTACTTC. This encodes CAGSARTGWQETQYF.

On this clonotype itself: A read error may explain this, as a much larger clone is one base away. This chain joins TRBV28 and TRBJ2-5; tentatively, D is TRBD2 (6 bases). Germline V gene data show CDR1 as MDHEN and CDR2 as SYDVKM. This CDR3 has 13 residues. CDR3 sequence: CATRAGFGETRYF. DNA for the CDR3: TGTGCCACCCGTGCGGGGTTCGGGGAGACCCGGTACTTC.

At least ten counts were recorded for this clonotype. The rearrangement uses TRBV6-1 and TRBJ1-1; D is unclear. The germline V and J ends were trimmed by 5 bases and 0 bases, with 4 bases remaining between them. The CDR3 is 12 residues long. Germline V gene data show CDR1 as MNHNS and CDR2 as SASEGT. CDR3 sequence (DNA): TGTGCCAGCAGTCGACTGAACACTGAAGCTTTCTTT. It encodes CASSRLNTEAFF.

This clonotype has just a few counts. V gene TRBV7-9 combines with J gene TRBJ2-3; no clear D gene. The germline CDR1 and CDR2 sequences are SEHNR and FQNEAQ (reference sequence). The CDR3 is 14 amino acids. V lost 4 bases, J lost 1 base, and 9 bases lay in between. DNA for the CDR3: TGTGCCAGCAGCTCGTCGGACCGCACAGATACGCAGTATTTT. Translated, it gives CASSSSDRTDTQYF. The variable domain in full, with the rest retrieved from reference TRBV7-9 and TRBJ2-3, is DTGVSQNPRHKITKRGQNVTFRCDPISEHNRLYWYRQTLGQGPEFLTYFQNEAQLEKSRLLSDRFSAERPKGSFSTLEIQRTEQGDSAMYLCASSSSDRTDTQYFGPGTRLTVL.

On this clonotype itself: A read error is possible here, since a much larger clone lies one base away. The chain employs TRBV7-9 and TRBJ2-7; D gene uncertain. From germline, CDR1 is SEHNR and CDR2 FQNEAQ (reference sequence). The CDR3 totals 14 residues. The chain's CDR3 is CDSSYRDGRYEQYF. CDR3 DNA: TGTGACAGCAGCTATAGGGATGGACGGTACGAGCAGTACTTC.